A single sample gave rise to the 28 T cell receptor beta chains below, sequenced in a study of cytomegalovirus exposure and HLA in healthy donors. The PCR contained 60 Vbeta and 13 Jbeta primers. Sequencing was performed with immunoSEQ multiplex PCR; in TCRdb, only in-frame clones are kept and a portion is missing. The sample lists about 110,000 clones, around 77% occurring once. Sequencing used PBMCs. The receptor source for this set is a male donor in good health and CMV-seronegative.

CDR3 coding DNA: TGTGCCAGCAGTTCAGGGGGCCGTGGCTACACCTTC. It yields the protein CASSSGGRGYTF. The chain recombines TRBV27 with TRBJ1-2; 8 nucleotides line up with TRBD1. Germline CDR1 MNHEY, CDR2 SMNVEV (reference sequence). This CDR3 comprises 12 residues. Losses at the gene ends were 4 bases for V and 7 bases for J; bases not matched to a gene: 2.

By sample fraction, this clone is medium-sized. The rearrangement joins TRBV2 to TRBJ1-4; 7 positions match TRBD1. Per germline, CDR1 SNHLY and CDR2 FYNNEI. The CDR3 extends over 18 amino acids. V lost 5 bases and J lost 0; bases outside the gene matches: 12. The CDR3 spells CASSTMTGLGATNEKLFF. In nucleotides, the CDR3 is TGTGCCAGCAGTACCATGACAGGGCTGGGGGCAACTAATGAAAAACTGTTTTTT.

The CDR3 is CASSPGREGNEQFF. The CDR3 DNA reads as TGTGCCAGCTCACCGGGCAGGGAGGGAAATGAGCAGTTCTTC. The rearrangement links TRBV18 to TRBJ2-1; 7 bases are a match to TRBD2. Trimming took 3 bases from V and 7 from J; bases not matched to a gene: 6. Germline loops: CDR1 KGHSH, CDR2 LQKENI. The CDR3 is made up of 14 amino acids.

This sequence joins TRBV14 and TRBJ2-2; 9 nucleotides match TRBD2. J was trimmed by 4 bases and V by 4 bases; bases with no gene match: 4. The germline gives CDR1 SGHDN, CDR2 FVKESK. This CDR3 is built from 15 residues. The CDR3: CASSPSGIGTGELFF. CDR3 sequence (DNA): TGTGCCAGCAGCCCTAGCGGGATTGGCACCGGGGAGCTGTTTTTT.

The chain couples TRBV7-3 to TRBJ2-2; no reliable D call. Per germline, CDR1 SGHTA and CDR2 FQGTGA. The V end lost 5 bases, the J end lost 0 bases, and 13 bases lay between the germline ends. CDR3 length: 16 residues. CDR3 sequence: CASSIRSIANTGELFF. The CDR3 region has the DNA TGTGCCAGCAGCATTAGGAGTATCGCGAACACCGGGGAGCTGTTTTTT.

This clone has just a few counts. The chain carries TRBV5-4 and TRBJ2-3, with TRBD2 identical over 13 bases. With V trimmed by 3 bases and J by 2 bases, 3 bases remained unmatched. Germline-derived CDR1 and CDR2 are SGHNT and YYREEE (reference sequence). This CDR3 region has 16 residues. The chain's CDR3 is CASSSGLAGVTDTQYF. CDR3 nucleotides: TGTGCCAGCAGCTCCGGACTAGCGGGAGTCACAGATACGCAGTATTTT.

The chain recombines TRBV19 with TRBJ2-1, with D hard to call. Per the germline V gene, CDR1 is LNHDA and CDR2 is SQIVND (reference sequence). The CDR3 length is 14 residues. V was clipped by 4 bases and J by 3 bases, with 10 bases between them. CDR3 sequence (DNA): TGTGCCAGTAGTAGTCGTAATGTCTACAATGAGCAGTTCTTC. Its translation is CASSSRNVYNEQFF.

The rearrangement links TRBV6-1 to TRBJ2-3; D ambiguous. CDR3 size: 15 residues. Trimming stripped 1 base from V and 0 bases from J, with 8 bases between. CDR1 is MNHNS and CDR2 is SASEGT in the germline V gene. CDR3 region: CASSEGAISTDTQYF. The CDR3 DNA reads as TGTGCCAGCAGTGAAGGGGCCATAAGCACAGATACGCAGTATTTT.

The sample holds one count of this clone. The genes are TRBV11-2 and TRBJ2-7, with D tentatively TRBD2 (5 bases). The germline V and J ends were trimmed by 5 bases and 5 bases, with 19 bases remaining between them. The CDR3 contains 15 residues. Germline CDR1 is SGHAT and CDR2 is FQNNGV. The CDR3 DNA follows: TGTGCCAGCAGCGCTAGCCTCGCTTTTTACGACGAGCAGTACTTC. Protein: CASSASLAFYDEQYF.

This sequence joins TRBV7-9 and TRBJ2-7; possibly TRBD1 for D (6 bases). The germline CDR1 and CDR2 sequences are SEHNR and FQNEAQ (reference sequence). Trimming removed 5 bases at V and 7 bases at J, with 15 bases between. CDR3 length: 13 residues. The CDR3 is CASSVPGVGEQYF. CDR3 bases: TGTGCCAGCAGCGTGCCAGGGGTAGGAGAGCAGTACTTC.

The V and J genes are TRBV7-8 and TRBJ1-2; 9 bases map to TRBD1. Germline assignment: CDR1 SGHVS and CDR2 FQNEAQ. This CDR3 is built from 13 residues. J lost 8 bases, V lost 5 bases, and 6 bases had no gene match. CDR3 bases: TGTGCCAGCAGCAACCGGACAGGGGACGGCTACACCTTC. Amino acid sequence: CASSNRTGDGYTF.

This clone was seen more than once but under ten times. The rearrangement links TRBV5-1 to TRBJ1-2; perhaps TRBD1 as D (5 bases). The CDR3 consists of 16 residues. The ends were cut back, 0 bases at V and 5 bases at J, with 17 bases in the middle. In germline, CDR1 is SGHRS, CDR2 YFSETQ. The chain's CDR3 is CASSLVAGSIVYGYTF. DNA of the CDR3: TGCGCCAGCAGCTTGGTTGCAGGGTCGATTGTTTATGGCTACACCTTC.

This clone was counted between two and nine times. The CDR3 DNA reads as TGCGCCAGCAGTGATCCCGGGTCCGAGCAGTACTTC. Protein product: CASSDPGSEQYF. This chain links TRBV10-1 with TRBJ2-7, with no clear D. V lost 3 bases to trimming and J lost 6 bases, with 9 bases between them. The germline gives CDR1 WNHNN, CDR2 SYGVQD (reference sequence). The CDR3 is 12 amino acids.

The rearrangement joins TRBV25-1 to TRBJ2-1; D may be TRBD2 (5 bases). Germline assignment: CDR1 MGHDK and CDR2 SYGVNS. The CDR3 has 15 residues. The V end lost 5 bases, the J end lost 4 bases, and 15 bases lay between the germline ends. CDR3 bases: TGTGCCAGCAGTTCGACGGGGTCGCGGTACAATGAGCAGTTCTTC. Its protein is CASSSTGSRYNEQFF.

The V and J genes are TRBV7-8 and TRBJ1-5; weak D call: TRBD1 (5 bases). Germline CDR1 is SGHVS and CDR2 is FQNEAQ. The CDR3 extends over 16 amino acids. V was trimmed by 3 bases and J by 2 bases, leaving 14 bases between them. The CDR3 sequence is CASSFGQGLGNQPQHF. The CDR3 coding sequence is TGTGCCAGCAGCTTCGGGCAGGGTTTAGGCAATCAGCCCCAGCATTTT.

J is TRBJ2-5 and V is TRBV25-1; TRBD2 matches at 9 bases. The J call may be faulty, since TRBJ2-7 better matches the DNA end. The CDR3 runs to 16 residues. CDR1 is MGHDK and CDR2 is SYGVNS in the germline V gene. The CDR3 is CASSESTAGGTYEQYF. DNA of the CDR3: TGTGCCAGCAGTGAATCCACAGCGGGAGGTACCTACGAGCAGTACTTC.

The genes are TRBV18 and TRBJ1-4; TRBD1 matches at 8 bases. The germline gives CDR1 KGHSH, CDR2 LQKENI. CDR3 size: 14 residues. V dropped 3 bases and J dropped 5; count of bases not matched to a gene: 2. The CDR3 spells CASSPGDRNEKLFF. As DNA, the CDR3 is TGTGCCAGCTCACCGGGGGACAGGAATGAAAAACTGTTTTTT.

This clone occurred a few times. The rearrangement links TRBV21-1 to TRBJ2-2; the DNA was not compared with TRBD2, the D call given in the table. TRBV21-1 is listed as a pseudogene. The CDR3 is 18 residues long. CDR3 coding DNA: TGTGCCAGCAGCAAAGCGGGGCCGAGACTAGCAAACACCGGGGAGCTGTTTTTT. Its protein product is CASSKAGPRLANTGELFF.

The J gene is TRBJ2-7, the V gene TRBV10-3, with 9 bases fitting TRBD2. The CDR3 runs 15 residues. CDR1 and CDR2 (germline): ENHRY, SYGVKD. After removal of 3 bases from V and 2 bases from J, the junction contained 5 bases not matched to a gene. The CDR3 protein is CAISDASGTTYEQYF. In DNA, the CDR3 is TGTGCCATCAGTGACGCTAGCGGGACAACCTACGAGCAGTACTTC.

This chain uses TRBV7-2 with TRBJ2-5, with 8 positions matching TRBD2. Looked up from germline, CDR1 is SGHTA and CDR2 is FQGNSA. Losses at the gene ends were 1 base for V and 1 base for J; bases not matched to a gene: 5. This CDR3 has 16 amino acids. In nucleotides, the CDR3 is TGTGCCAGCAGCTTAGTTATCGGGAGGGCCCAAGAGACCCAGTACTTC. Translated, it gives CASSLVIGRAQETQYF.

The J gene is TRBJ1-2, the V gene TRBV5-6, with D possibly matching TRBD1 (6 bases). The germline gives CDR1 SGHDT, CDR2 YYEEEE. Trimming took 1 base from V and 4 from J, leaving 14 bases between them. This CDR3 contains 15 residues. Here the CDR3 reads CASSLWGRVPYGYTF. In DNA, the CDR3 is TGTGCCAGCAGCTTGTGGGGGCGCGTACCCTATGGCTACACCTTC.

The V and J genes are TRBV11-2 and TRBJ2-1; 11 positions agree with TRBD2. Germline V gene sequence: CDR1 SGHAT, CDR2 FQNNGV. The length of the CDR3 is 17 residues. V shed 3 bases and J 8 bases; nucleotides not matched to a gene: 12. CDR3 region: CASSLGGGTSGVYEQFF. The DNA for the CDR3 is TGTGCCAGCAGCTTGGGAGGTGGGACTAGCGGCGTCTATGAGCAGTTCTTC.

This sequence joins TRBV27 and TRBJ1-5, with D unclear. This CDR3 spans 12 amino acids. V was cut by 5 bases and J by 7 bases, with 9 bases left in between. Germline assignment: CDR1 MNHEY and CDR2 SMNVEV (reference sequence). As DNA, the CDR3 is TGTGCCAGCAGTCCCAGAGGCCAGCCCCAGCATTTT. Encoded protein: CASSPRGQPQHF.

The rearrangement joins TRBV6-6 to TRBJ1-1; a weak D match, TRBD1 (5 bases). Germline assignment: CDR1 MNHNY and CDR2 SVGAGI (reference sequence). CDR3 size: 13 residues. Trimming stripped 0 bases from V and 10 bases from J, with 12 bases between. Here the CDR3 reads CASSYSRVNGAFF. The CDR3 bases are TGTGCCAGCAGTTACTCCAGGGTCAACGGAGCTTTCTTT.

CDR3 in DNA: TGTGCCAGCAGCTTATCTCCATTCCGGGACAGGGGAGCTAACTATGGCTACACCTTC. This codes for CASSLSPFRDRGANYGYTF. The chain is built from TRBV7-2 and TRBJ1-2, with 10 positions matching TRBD1. V lost 2 bases to trimming and J lost 0 bases; unmatched junction nucleotides: 12. CDR1 SGHTA and CDR2 FQGNSA come from the germline V gene. The CDR3 loop spans 19 amino acids.

V gene TRBV2 combines with J gene TRBJ1-2, with D perhaps TRBD1 (5 bases). The CDR3 runs to 13 residues. Trimming took off 6 bases at V and 8 bases at J, with 16 bases between the two ends. Germline CDR1 reads SNHLY; CDR2 reads FYNNEI. CDR3 DNA sequence: TGTGCCAGCAGCTTCGGGACTCCCAACGGCTACACCTTC. Translation: CASSFGTPNGYTF.

The genes are TRBV4-2 and TRBJ1-4, with D maybe TRBD1 (6 bases). Trimming took off 0 bases at V and 2 bases at J, with 25 bases between the two ends. This CDR3 spans 21 amino acids. The germline CDR1 and CDR2 sequences are LGHNA and YNFKEQ. The CDR3 loop reads CASSQDRTRGGPKGTNEKLFF. CDR3 DNA sequence: TGTGCCAGCAGCCAAGATAGGACCCGAGGGGGACCCAAAGGGACTAATGAAAAACTGTTTTTT.

The chain uses TRBV7-9 and TRBJ2-7; weak D call: TRBD1 (6 bases). The CDR3 has 14 amino acids. The V and J ends lost 5 bases and 2 bases respectively, with 13 bases between them. Germline V gene data show CDR1 as SEHNR and CDR2 as FQNEAQ (reference sequence). The CDR3 DNA sequence: TGTGCCAGCAGCCCTTCTAAGGGGGCCTACGAGCAGTACTTC. Amino acid sequence: CASSPSKGAYEQYF. The full variable domain, in which reference TRBV7-9 and TRBJ2-7 provide the parts outside the CDR3, is DTGVSQNPRHKITKRGQNVTFRCDPISEHNRLYWYRQTLGQGPEFLTYFQNEAQLEKSRLLSDRFSAERPKGSFSTLEIQRTEQGDSAMYLCASSPSKGAYEQYFGPGTRLTVT.